The 17 T cell receptor beta chains given below trace back to one sample, sequenced in a study of regulatory T cells in long-lasting Graves disease. As to time point: persistent/refractory GD, antithyroid drugs over 5 years with positive TRAb. Construction of the TCR library relied on RNA isolated from PBMCs. According to the study, TCR beta libraries were built with iRepertoire HTBI primers and CDR3-region Arm-PCR. TCRdb re-derived calls from the multiplex PCR reads in MiXCR, one entry per CDR3 protein. The data hold 300,000 to 500,000 distinct CDR3 sequences, with about 20% observed a single time. Source: peripheral blood mononuclear cells (PBMCs), taken when the disease was refractory, from a patient treated with antithyroid drugs. These receptors all come from a female donor with Graves disease.

There are a few counts of this clonotype. A read error may account for a junction end that differs from germline. The genes are TRBV11-3 and TRBJ1-2; 9 bases agree with TRBD1. This CDR3 is built from 16 residues. Germline lookup yields CDR1 SGHNT and CDR2 YENEEA. The CDR3, as DNA: TGCGCCAGCAGCCAGCTCACCGGGACAGGGTACTATGGCTACACCTTC. Translated, it gives CASSQLTGTGYYGYTF.

The DNA for the CDR3 is TGTGCCAGCAGCTTGAGAGGTCAGGGGGGAAACATTCAGTACTTC. As protein: CASSLRGQGGNIQYF. The gene calls are TRBV5-4 and TRBJ2-4, with a weak D call TRBD1 (7 bases). V was trimmed by 1 base and J by 6 bases, leaving 14 bases between them. Germline V CDR1 and CDR2: SGHNT, YYREEE (reference sequence). The CDR3 is 15 amino acids. The whole variable domain, filled in from reference TRBV5-4 and TRBJ2-4, reads ETGVTQSPTHLIKTRGQQVTLRCSSQSGHNTVSWYQQALGQGPQFIFQYYREEENGRGNFPPRFSGLQFPNYSSELNVNALELDDSALYLCASSLRGQGGNIQYFGAGTRLSVL.

This clonotype was counted only a few times. The chain couples TRBV5-6 to TRBJ2-7; possibly TRBD1 for D (7 bases). CDR3 size: 13 residues. Germline V lookup: CDR1 SGHDT, CDR2 YYEEEE. Deletions cut 0 bases from V and 7 bases from J, with 11 bases between. This CDR3 reads CASSLAGGQEQYF. The CDR3 nucleotides are TGTGCCAGCAGCTTGGCCGGGGGACAGGAGCAGTACTTC.

Ten or more counts support this clonotype. The chain links TRBV2 to TRBJ1-2; no reliable D call. Trimming stripped 3 bases from V and 4 bases from J, with 12 bases between. The CDR3 totals 14 residues. CDR1 and CDR2 (germline): SNHLY, FYNNEI. This chain's CDR3 is CASSDTSRGYGYTF. The CDR3 nucleotides are TGTGCCAGCAGTGACACATCTCGGGGCTATGGCTACACCTTC.

This clonotype was observed a few times. The J gene is TRBJ2-4, the V gene TRBV6-6, with 12 positions matching TRBD2. Germline V gives CDR1 MNHNY, CDR2 SVGAGI (reference sequence). V lost 0 bases and J lost 2; bases outside the gene matches: 8. This CDR3 has 19 residues. The CDR3 spells CASSYSILAGGPPKNIQYF. The CDR3 nucleotides are TGTGCCAGCAGTTACTCGATCCTAGCGGGAGGGCCGCCCAAAAACATTCAGTACTTC.

This clonotype was found many times. The genes are TRBV6-5 and TRBJ1-5; D is perhaps TRBD1 (6 bases). The CDR3 contains 15 residues. V was shortened by 0 bases and J by 6 bases, with 12 bases between the two germline ends. Germline V CDR1 and CDR2: MNHEY, SVGAGI. The CDR3 coding sequence is TGTGCCAGCAGTTACTCCACAGGGCTGTTTCAGCCCCAGCATTTT. Translating gives CASSYSTGLFQPQHF.

This clonotype was seen repeatedly, ten times or more. The chain links TRBV6-1 to TRBJ1-2; maybe TRBD1 (6 bases). Germline CDR1 reads MNHNS; CDR2 reads SASEGT. Trimming shortened V by 1 base and J by 3 bases, and 12 bases separated the two germline ends. The CDR3 is 15 residues long. The CDR3 DNA reads as TGTGCCAGCAGTGAAGGGGTACAGGGATACTATGGCTACACCTTC. As protein: CASSEGVQGYYGYTF.

This chain joins TRBV24-1 and TRBJ2-4; D is undetermined. This CDR3 spans 15 amino acids. Germline V CDR1 and CDR2: KGHDR, SFDVKD. V lost 3 bases and J 0 bases, leaving 8 bases between the germline ends. The CDR3 loop is CATSDGALAKNIQYF. DNA of the CDR3: TGTGCCACCAGTGATGGAGCGTTAGCCAAAAACATTCAGTACTTC.

In its sample, this clonotype was seen many times. This sequence joins TRBV28 and TRBJ1-5; D possibly corresponds to TRBD1 (6 bases). This CDR3 is 14 amino acids long. Per the germline V gene, CDR1 is MDHEN and CDR2 is SYDVKM. V was shortened by 10 bases and J by 0 bases, with 13 bases between the two germline ends. The CDR3 DNA sequence: TGTGCCACCGCGACAGGACATAGCAATCAGCCCCAGCATTTT. Translating it yields CATATGHSNQPQHF.

This clonotype has a count of ten or more. This chain links TRBV6-1 with TRBJ1-5; 7 bases fit TRBD1. Losses at the gene ends were 5 bases for V and 1 base for J; bases not matched to a gene: 8. CDR1 is MNHNS and CDR2 is SASEGT in the germline V gene. The CDR3 is 16 amino acids. The CDR3 DNA follows: TGTGCCAGCAGTCACCTATACAGGGGAAGCAATCAGCCCCAGCATTTT. Its protein is CASSHLYRGSNQPQHF.

In the case of this clonotype: A single base separates this from a much larger clone, so it may be a read error. The V and J genes are TRBV6-1 and TRBJ2-2; D might be TRBD1 or TRBD2, each matching 5 bases. The CDR3 extends over 14 amino acids. Germline values: CDR1 MNHNS, CDR2 SASEGT. The DNA for the CDR3 is TGTGCCAGCAGTGAAGGGGGCCAAACCGGGGAGCCGTTTTTT. Protein sequence: CASSEGGQTGEPFF.

The table lists this clonotype with many counts. The chain employs TRBV4-2 and TRBJ2-5, with D perhaps TRBD2 (6 bases). V was shortened by 1 base and J by 3 bases, with 15 bases between the two germline ends. Germline CDR1 reads LGHNA; CDR2 reads YNFKEQ. There are 16 residues in the CDR3. The CDR3 DNA is TGTGCCAGCAGCCAAGGTGGCGGGATCCGGGAAGAGACCCAGTACTTC. This translates into CASSQGGGIREETQYF.

There are many counts of this clonotype. V usage is TRBV15 and J usage is TRBJ1-1; D remains unclear. V was clipped by 1 base and J by 7 bases, with 13 bases between them. CDR1 is LNHNV and CDR2 is YYDKDF in the germline V gene (reference sequence). The CDR3 is 14 residues long. The CDR3 DNA reads as TGTGCCACCAGCAGAGTTAGGAACCAACATGAAGCTTTCTTT. It is translated as CATSRVRNQHEAFF.

This rearrangement joins TRBV18 to TRBJ2-2; weak D call: TRBD2 (5 bases). This CDR3 spans 14 amino acids. In germline, CDR1 is KGHSH, CDR2 LQKENI. Trimming pared 3 bases from V and 1 base from J, leaving 6 bases between. For the CDR3, the DNA is TGTGCCAGCTCACCCCGGGGGAACACCGGGGAGCTGTTTTTT. It specifies CASSPRGNTGELFF.

This clonotype was counted only a few times. V gene TRBV7-2 combines with J gene TRBJ1-5; maybe TRBD1 (6 bases). The CDR3 sequence is 15 residues long. Germline loops: CDR1 SGHTA, CDR2 FQGNSA. With 5 bases removed from V and 1 base from J, the gap between germline ends came to 12 bases. In nucleotides, the CDR3 is TGTGCCAGCAGCAAAGGGGGGGGGAGCAATCAGCCCCAGCATTTT. It is translated as CASSKGGGSNQPQHF. Using reference TRBV7-2 and TRBJ1-5 for the parts outside the CDR3, the full variable domain is GAGVSQSPSNKVTEKGKDVELRCDPISGHTALYWYRQSLGQGLEFLIYFQGNSAPDKSGLPSDRFSAERTGGSVSTLTIQRTQQEDSAVYLCASSKGGGSNQPQHFGDGTRLSIL.

In its sample, this clonotype was seen many times. The chain couples TRBV12-3 or TRBV12-4 to TRBJ2-1; 7 bases are a match to TRBD2. V shed 6 bases, J shed 4 bases, and the junction held 15 bases outside the gene matches. The CDR3 sequence is 17 residues long. This CDR3 reads CASSRGKRGGLYNEQFF. CDR3 sequence (DNA): TGTGCCAGCAGCCGGGGGAAACGCGGGGGACTTTACAATGAGCAGTTCTTC.

The chain is built from TRBV5-1 and TRBJ1-6, with 7 bases fitting TRBD1. The V and J ends lost 3 bases and 7 bases, in that order; junction bases with no gene match: 1. Per the germline V gene, CDR1 is SGHRS and CDR2 is YFSETQ. This CDR3 region has 13 residues. CDR3 sequence reads: CASSWDSNSPLHF. In nucleotides, the CDR3 is TGCGCCAGCAGCTGGGACAGCAATTCACCCCTCCACTTT.